This T cell receptor beta chain was sequenced for a study of blood T cell repertoires in COVID-19. Study in general: Some COVID-19 samples were acute and others convalescent; all came from the United States, Italy and Spain.

In the original workflow: Nucleated cell number was recorded as an estimate derived from reference gene primer amplification. Clones were sequenced by immunoSEQ multiplex PCR, and TCRdb holds only the in-frame ones, with some missing. The V and J calls and the clone size are those of that table, but D and trimming were determined from the DNA. This table has about 50,000 clones, around 80% appearing once. Sample: peripheral blood. The sequence derives from a man in his 70s with acute or convalescent COVID-19.

CDR3 sequence (DNA): TGCGCCAGCAGCTTGGGAGGTTCAGGGGGCTTCCTCGAGCAGTACTTC. It encodes CASSLGGSGGFLEQYF. This chain connects TRBV5-1 to TRBJ2-7; 8 bases fit TRBD1. Germline CDR1 is SGHRS and CDR2 is YFSETQ. J lost 6 bases, V lost 0 bases, and 11 bases had no gene match. The length of the CDR3 is 16 residues.